The rows below give T cell receptor beta chains drawn from one sample of a study of identical twins. TCRdb used MiXCR to reprocess the 5' RACE reads, holding one entry per CDR3 protein. The sample contains some 500,000 distinct CDR3 sequences, roughly an eighth of which appear only once. This sample also appeared in a second study, on yellow fever vaccine responses in identical twins.

The source material was CD4+ T cells sorted from blood. The origin of the receptors is a woman aged 18 to 35 in good health. Both conserved end residues are part of each CDR3. Each record gives: J gene, D gene, clone size, CDR3 length, V gene, CDR3 DNA, CDR3 protein. A D gene is named only where the DNA matches it firmly. Only part of the rows carry a size: once, few, many, or a class if the clone is expanded.

TRBJ2-3 TRBD2 few 17 TRBV9 TGTGCCAGCAGCGTAGTGCCCGGGACTAGCGCCACAGATACGCAGTATTTT CASSVVPGTSATDTQYF
TRBJ2-5 NA few 14 TRBV10-3 TGTGCCATCAGTGAGTCTGGAGAGCGGAAGACCCAGTACTTC CAISESGERKTQYF
TRBJ2-2 NA NA 14 TRBV7-2 TGTGCCAGCAGCTTCGGCAGGGGGGGACCGGGGAAAATTTTT CASSFGRGGPGKIF
TRBJ2-5 TRBD2 NA 17 TRBV27 TGTGCCAGCAGTTTATTAGCGGGAGGGCCAGGGGGAGAGACCCAGTACTTC CASSLLAGGPGGETQYF
TRBJ2-3 TRBD2 NA 17 TRBV18 TGTGCCAGCTCACCACTCGGACTAGCGGGAGGGCCGGATACGCAGTATTTT CASSPLGLAGGPDTQYF
TRBJ2-3 TRBD2 NA 12 TRBV10-3 TGTGCCACCGCTCGGGGGGGGTATACGCAGTATTTT CATARGGYTQYF
TRBJ2-7 NA few 16 TRBV29-1 TGCAGCGTAGGAGGCACTAGGGAAGGACAAAGGCACGAGCAGTACTTC CSVGGTREGQRHEQYF
TRBJ1-1 NA few 13 TRBV24-1 TGTGCCACCAGTGATTTGTGGGAGACTGAAGCTTTCTTT CATSDLWETEAFF
TRBJ2-7 NA NA 12 TRBV19 TGTGCCAGTAAAGAGACAGACAACGAGCAGTACTTC CASKETDNEQYF
TRBJ2-7 NA NA 15 TRBV12-3/TRBV12-4 TGTGCCAGCAGTGGGATAGGGACGGCCTCCTACGAGCAGTACTTC CASSGIGTASYEQYF
TRBJ2-1 NA few 12 TRBV28 TGTGCCAGCAGCCACAGGGTCAATGAGCAGTTCTTC CASSHRVNEQFF
TRBJ1-2 NA NA 13 TRBV5-1 TGCGCCAGCAGCGCTGGACAGAACTATGGCTACACCTTC CASSAGQNYGYTF
TRBJ2-2 TRBD2 NA 17 TRBV13 TGTGCCAGCAGCCGAGGACTAGCGGGGGATAGCACCGGGGAGCTGTTTTTT CASSRGLAGDSTGELFF
TRBJ2-4 TRBD2 few 16 TRBV6-2/TRBV6-3 TGTGCCAGCAGATCTAGCGGGGAACTAGCCAAAAACATTCAGTACTTC CASRSSGELAKNIQYF
TRBJ2-7 NA NA 14 TRBV20-1 TGCAGTGCTAGACCGGGGACTGGACCCTACGAGCAGTACTTC CSARPGTGPYEQYF
TRBJ1-2 NA NA 16 TRBV6-1 TGTGCCAGTTCTCTATCGGGCGCAGCACTTTCTTATGGCTACACCTTC CASSLSGAALSYGYTF
TRBJ2-1 TRBD1 few 17 TRBV29-1 TGCAGCGTTGAGATCGTGTTGGGGACAGGGGGCCTCAATGAGCAGTTCTTC CSVEIVLGTGGLNEQFF
TRBJ1-5 NA few 14 TRBV12-3/TRBV12-4 TGTGCCAGCAGTTTCGGGGGTACCGATCAGCCCCAGCATTTT CASSFGGTDQPQHF
TRBJ1-1 TRBD1 NA 15 TRBV3-1 TGTGCCAGCAGCCAGCAGGGGGCTGGAAACACTGAAGCTTTCTTT CASSQQGAGNTEAFF
TRBJ1-1 NA many 12 TRBV10-2 TGCGCCAGCAGAACAGGGAGGACCGAAGCTTTCTTT CASRTGRTEAFF
TRBJ2-7 NA NA 14 TRBV28 TGTGCCAGCAGTTTACACAAGGTGCCCTACGAGCAGTACTTC CASSLHKVPYEQYF
TRBJ2-7 TRBD1 few 14 TRBV12-3/TRBV12-4 TGTGCCAGCAGATCGACAGGGAGCTCCTACGAGCAGTACTTC CASRSTGSSYEQYF
TRBJ1-4 NA NA 14 TRBV5-5 TGTGCCAGCAGCTTGATCACAGATAATGAAAAACTGTTTTTT CASSLITDNEKLFF
TRBJ2-1 TRBD1 few 14 TRBV11-3 TGTGCCAGCAGCTCCGGGACAGGCTTAGGTGAGCAGTTCTTC CASSSGTGLGEQFF
TRBJ2-3 TRBD2 few 17 TRBV10-3 TGTGCCATCAGTGAGTCGAAGCTAGCGGGGGTGTCAGATACGCAGTATTTT CAISESKLAGVSDTQYF
TRBJ2-4 TRBD2 few 16 TRBV3-1 TGTGCCAGCAGCCAAGGCGGGACTAGCTGGGGGAACATTCAGTACTTC CASSQGGTSWGNIQYF
TRBJ2-2 NA NA 14 TRBV20-1 TGCAGTGCTAGAGATAAAGGAAACACCGGGGAGCTGTTTTTT CSARDKGNTGELFF
TRBJ2-1 NA NA 15 TRBV6-5 TGTGCCAGCAGTTACCCGAGTCTGGGCCGCAATGAGCAGTTCTTC CASSYPSLGRNEQFF
TRBJ2-7 TRBD2 few 15 TRBV20-1 TGCAGTGCGGTAGAGGTGGGCGGGGGAACCAATGAGCAGTACTTC CSAVEVGGGTNEQYF
TRBJ2-5 NA NA 14 TRBV5-1 TGCGCCAGCAGCTTGGAAAATACGGGAGAGACCCAGTACTTC CASSLENTGETQYF
TRBJ2-3 NA few 13 TRBV5-1 TGCGCCAGCAGCGTGAACAGGGTGGATACGCAGTATTTT CASSVNRVDTQYF
TRBJ2-7 TRBD1 NA 15 TRBV6-5 TGTGCCAGCAGTTACATGACAGGGGTCTCCTACGAGCAGTACTTC CASSYMTGVSYEQYF
TRBJ2-7 TRBD1 many 15 TRBV5-6 TGTGCCAGCAGCTTGTCGGGACAGGGTTATGACGAGCAGTACTTC CASSLSGQGYDEQYF
TRBJ2-7 TRBD1 NA 15 TRBV28 TGTGCCAGCAGAACCGGGACAGGGAGCTCCTACGAGCAGTACTTC CASRTGTGSSYEQYF
TRBJ2-4 NA NA 15 TRBV7-9 TGTGCCAGCAGCGTGGGGGATAGCAACAAAAACATTCAGTACTTC CASSVGDSNKNIQYF
TRBJ1-5 NA many 13 TRBV12-3/TRBV12-4 TGTGCCAGCAGTTTAAGGTCGGGTCAGCCCCAGCATTTT CASSLRSGQPQHF
TRBJ2-5 TRBD2 NA 13 TRBV20-1 TGCAGTGCTAGTGCGGGGGGTCAAGAGACCCAGTACTTC CSASAGGQETQYF
TRBJ2-3 TRBD2 NA 15 TRBV2 TGTGCCAGCAGTACACTAGCGGTCACCACAGATACGCAGTATTTT CASSTLAVTTDTQYF
TRBJ1-1 TRBD1 many 15 TRBV4-3 TGCGCCAGCAGCCCCGGGACAGGGGTGAACACTGAAGCTTTCTTT CASSPGTGVNTEAFF
TRBJ2-3 NA NA 15 TRBV5-1 TGCGCCAGCAGCCCGAGATCTCTTGGCACAGATACGCAGTATTTT CASSPRSLGTDTQYF
TRBJ2-7 NA many 11 TRBV3-1 TGTGCCAGCAGCCAAAGTGACGAGCAGTACTTC CASSQSDEQYF
TRBJ2-1 TRBD1 many 15 TRBV12-3/TRBV12-4 TGTGCCAGCAGTTTCACGGGACAGAAGCTCAATGAGCAGTTCTTC CASSFTGQKLNEQFF
TRBJ2-3 NA NA 15 TRBV18 TGTGCCAGCTCACCACCTCGGGGGGCCTCAGATACGCAGTATTTT CASSPPRGASDTQYF
TRBJ2-7 NA few 13 TRBV29-1 TGCAGCGTTTCAGGTGGCCCGCTCCGGGAGCAGTACTTC CSVSGGPLREQYF
TRBJ2-7 NA many 11 TRBV3-1 TGTGCCAGCAGCCATGGACAGAAGCAGTACTTC CASSHGQKQYF
TRBJ2-7 NA NA 15 TRBV10-3 TGTGCCATCAGTGAGTCGGGAGGGGGAGGATACGAGCAGTACTTC CAISESGGGGYEQYF
TRBJ1-1 TRBD1 few 15 TRBV5-1 TGCGCCAGCAGCGGCCCGACAGGGATAAACACTGAAGCTTTCTTT CASSGPTGINTEAFF
TRBJ2-7 NA NA 12 TRBV12-3/TRBV12-4 TGTGCCAGCAGTCTACGTGGGCCCGAGCAGTACTTC CASSLRGPEQYF
TRBJ2-7 TRBD1 NA 17 TRBV7-6 TGTGCCAGCAGCCATTATTTATCTCAGGGGGCTTTCTACGAGCAGTACTTC CASSHYLSQGAFYEQYF
TRBJ2-7 TRBD2 NA 14 TRBV7-9 TGTGCCAGCACCACGTCGGGGGGGGCCTACGAGCAGTACTTC CASTTSGGAYEQYF